Presented here are 5 T cell receptor beta chains from one specimen sequenced in a study of beta chain features in type 1 diabetes. The entirety of the isolated RNA underwent reverse transcription, so expressed TCRB transcripts were sequenced. Some clones are missing from TCRdb's copy, which holds only in-frame ones; the method was immunoSEQ multiplex PCR. This sample has about 250,000 clones, with about 14% found just once. Sequenced material: naive CD4+ T cells from blood. These receptors all stem from a woman aged 40-49 years in good health.

V and J are TRBV5-6 and TRBJ2-5; tentatively, D is TRBD2 (7 bases). The V end was cut by 0 bases, the J end by 7 bases, with 19 bases between. Germline CDR1 reads SGHDT; CDR2 reads YYEEEE. The length of the CDR3 is 16 residues. The CDR3 loop reads CASSLASAGARGTQYF. The CDR3 DNA reads as TGTGCCAGCAGCTTGGCTTCCGCGGGGGCCCGGGGGACCCAGTACTTC.

The rearrangement uses TRBV7-8 and TRBJ2-1; TRBD1 is a possible D gene (6 bases). Germline lookup yields CDR1 SGHVS and CDR2 FQNEAQ. The CDR3 is 16 residues long. V lost 2 bases, J lost 4 bases, and 15 bases lay in between. The CDR3 region is CASSLSRDRQYNEQFF. In DNA, the CDR3 is TGTGCCAGCAGCTTATCGCGAGACAGGCAGTACAATGAGCAGTTCTTC. The variable domain in full, completed from reference TRBV7-8 and TRBJ2-1, reads GAGVSQSPRYKVAKRGQDVALRCDPISGHVSLFWYQQALGQGPEFLTYFQNEAQLDKSGLPSDRFFAERPEGSVSTLKIQRTQQEDSAVYLCASSLSRDRQYNEQFFGPGTRLTVL.

This clone was observed a few times. The V and J genes are TRBV7-2 and TRBJ1-5; the match to TRBD1 covers 9 bases. Trimming removed 1 base from V and 4 bases from J; junction bases left unmatched: 5. Germline V gives CDR1 SGHTA, CDR2 FQGNSA. There are 16 residues in the CDR3. The DNA of the CDR3 is TGTGCCAGCAGCTTAGGACAGGGGGGACGGAATCAGCCCCAGCATTTT. Its translation: CASSLGQGGRNQPQHF.

This sequence joins TRBV6-5 and TRBJ1-2, with 7 bases matching TRBD1. With 8 bases clipped from V and 2 bases from J, the junction kept 8 bases outside the gene matches. Germline loops: CDR1 MNHEY, CDR2 SVGAGI. This CDR3 spans 14 amino acids. CDR3 sequence reads: CASAIVTGNYGYTF. DNA for the CDR3: TGTGCCAGCGCTATAGTGACAGGGAACTATGGCTACACCTTC.

The table lists this clone with many counts. V gene TRBV7-9 combines with J gene TRBJ1-1; D ambiguous. This CDR3 spans 10 amino acids. Germline V gene sequence: CDR1 SEHNR, CDR2 FQNEAQ (reference sequence). The germline V and J ends were trimmed by 2 bases and 8 bases, with 3 bases remaining between them. In nucleotides, the CDR3 is TGTGCCAGCAGCTTACAAGAAGCTTTCTTT. Translating it yields CASSLQEAFF. Filled out from reference TRBV7-9 and TRBJ1-1, the complete variable domain reads DTGVSQNPRHKITKRGQNVTFRCDPISEHNRLYWYRQTLGQGPEFLTYFQNEAQLEKSRLLSDRFSAERPKGSFSTLEIQRTEQGDSAMYLCASSLQEAFFGQGTRLTVV.